The source of this T cell receptor (beta chain) is a study of radiotherapy plus CTLA-4 blockade in lung cancer. Generated by immunoSEQ multiplex PCR, the TCRdb table keeps only in-frame clones and is missing some. The sample holds 90,000 to 150,000 clones; just under 80% are singletons and the top ten take 4.5% to 5.5%. Germline V CDR1 and CDR2: SNHLY, FYNNEI. This CDR3 spans 15 amino acids. Trimming cost V 7 bases and J 5 bases; bases outside gene matches: 11. The sequences come from peripheral blood, collected from a patient treated with radiotherapy plus ipilimumab. The rearrangement uses TRBV2 and TRBJ2-3; 8 bases fit TRBD1. This receptor was obtained from a human donor with non-small cell lung cancer who had a partial response to radiotherapy plus ipilimumab. The CDR3 DNA reads as TGTGCCAGCACCCCCCGGACAGGGACTGGAGATACGCAGTATTTT. This codes for CASTPRTGTGDTQYF.